What follows are 17 T cell receptor beta chains derived from one specimen sequenced in a study of beta chain features in type 1 diabetes. What these receptors recognize is not known. Study-wide results and caveats: There was a moderate but significant shortening of TCRB CDR3s in all four CD4+ subsets of Type 1 diabetes patients.

Sequencing targeted expressed TCRB transcripts, as all isolated RNA had been reverse transcribed. TCRdb's table, derived via immunoSEQ multiplex PCR, lists solely in-frame clones and lacks some. The table records 93,000 or so clones, around 30% of them present only once. Material for sequencing was central memory CD4+ T cells from blood. Receptors were obtained from a woman between 18 and 29 years old with type 1 diabetes.

The gene calls are TRBV11-2 and TRBJ2-2, with 12 positions matching TRBD2. Unmatched junction bases numbered 2, after V lost 5 bases and J lost 4 bases. This CDR3 contains 15 residues. Germline V gene lookup returns CDR1 SGHAT and CDR2 FQNNGV. DNA for the CDR3: TGTGCCAGCAGCCCGACTAGCGGGAGCACCGGGGAGCTGTTTTTT. It translates to CASSPTSGSTGELFF.

The gene calls are TRBV5-1 and TRBJ1-4; TRBD1 matches at 7 bases. The CDR3 is made up of 15 amino acids. The germline V gene has CDR1 SGHRS and CDR2 YFSETQ. V trimming: 5 bases; J trimming: 3 bases; junction bases outside the gene matches: 7. The CDR3 bases are TGCGCCAGCAGATATATCACAGGGGCTAATGAAAAACTGTTTTTT. Encoded protein: CASRYITGANEKLFF.

This rearrangement joins TRBV20-1 to TRBJ2-3; D gene unclear. Germline values: CDR1 DFQATT, CDR2 SNEGSKA (reference sequence). Trimming left V 8 bases short and J 3 bases short, with 9 bases between. This CDR3 comprises 11 residues. The CDR3 DNA reads TGCAGTTCGTCCAGAACAGATACGCAGTATTTT. It specifies CSSSRTDTQYF.

The chain is built from TRBV7-3 and TRBJ2-5, with D hard to call. The V end was cut by 5 bases, the J end by 1 base, with 17 bases between. Germline CDR1 SGHTA, CDR2 FQGTGA. The CDR3 spans 16 residues. The CDR3 sequence is CASSLSAWAGQETQYF. For the CDR3, the DNA is TGTGCCAGCAGCCTTTCCGCGTGGGCAGGCCAAGAGACCCAGTACTTC.

Only a few counts were recorded for this clone. The chain uses TRBV5-5 and TRBJ2-1, with a weak D call TRBD2 (5 bases). Germline V CDR1 and CDR2: SGHKS, YYEKEE (reference sequence). Trimming removed 4 bases at V and 2 bases at J, with 13 bases between. This CDR3 is 15 amino acids long. CDR3: CASSLVGSPYNEQFF. CDR3 nucleotides: TGTGCCAGCAGCCTGGTGGGGAGTCCCTACAATGAGCAGTTCTTC.

This clone was picked up a small number of times. The V and J genes are TRBV10-3 and TRBJ2-2; 10 bases match TRBD2. V dropped 8 bases and J dropped 1; count of bases not matched to a gene: 4. The CDR3 is 15 residues long. The V gene's germline CDR1 is ENHRY and CDR2 SYGVKD. CDR3 sequence: CAIPTSGRNTGELFF. Here the CDR3 DNA reads TGTGCCATCCCGACTAGCGGGCGGAACACCGGGGAGCTGTTTTTT.

This chain joins TRBV7-2 and TRBJ2-3; D might be TRBD2 (6 bases). Germline assignment: CDR1 SGHTA and CDR2 FQGNSA. The CDR3 loop spans 12 amino acids. V was pared by 6 bases and J by 5 bases, with 9 bases between. The CDR3, as DNA: TGTGCCAGCAGAAATAGCGGAGATACGCAGTATTTT. This translates into CASRNSGDTQYF.

This clone was detected a few times. The chain carries TRBV11-2 and TRBJ2-3; D uncertain. Germline V CDR1 and CDR2: SGHAT, FQNNGV. The CDR3 runs to 12 residues. The ends were cut back, 5 bases at V and 6 bases at J, with 9 bases in the middle. The CDR3 nucleotides are TGTGCCAGCAGCCCCGACACGGATACGCAGTATTTT. Residues: CASSPDTDTQYF. Combining the CDR3 with reference TRBV11-2 and TRBJ2-3 gives the whole variable domain EAGVAQSPRYKIIEKRQSVAFWCNPISGHATLYWYQQILGQGPKLLIQFQNNGVVDDSQLPKDRFSAERLKGVDSTLKIQPAKLEDSAVYLCASSPDTDTQYFGPGTRLTVL.

The CDR3 DNA sequence: TGTGCCATCAGTGATCAGGGGGCGATGAACACTGAAGCTTTCTTT. The encoded protein is CAISDQGAMNTEAFF. V usage is TRBV10-3 and J usage is TRBJ1-1; 8 bases agree with TRBD1. V trimming: 3 bases; J trimming: 0 bases; junction bases outside the gene matches: 3. The germline CDR1 and CDR2 sequences are ENHRY and SYGVKD. The CDR3 is 15 residues long.

A few counts support this clone. The rearrangement links TRBV20-1 to TRBJ2-1; 8 bases fit TRBD1. Germline trimming cut 6 bases from V and 9 bases from J; bases unmatched to any gene: 4. The CDR3 is 11 amino acids. Germline loops: CDR1 DFQATT, CDR2 SNEGSKA (reference sequence). This CDR3 is CSAQGAGEQFF. The CDR3 DNA reads TGCAGTGCGCAGGGGGCAGGTGAGCAGTTCTTC.

This clone has just a few counts. The rearrangement joins TRBV2 to TRBJ2-5, with 9 nucleotides matching TRBD2. Germline values: CDR1 SNHLY, CDR2 FYNNEI. CDR3 length: 15 residues. V dropped 1 base and J dropped 5; count of bases not matched to a gene: 5. The CDR3 bases are TGTGCCAGCAGTGAAGATGCGGGAGGGCCGGAGACCCAGTACTTC. Translated, it gives CASSEDAGGPETQYF.

This clone was seen more than once but under ten times. The rearrangement uses TRBV18 and TRBJ1-4; the D gene is possibly TRBD1 (6 bases). CDR1 and CDR2 (germline): KGHSH, LQKENI. Between the trimmed V and J ends, which lost 5 bases and 5 bases, there was a span of 21 bases. The CDR3 is 17 amino acids. CDR3 amino acids: CASSAIGQQTLNEKLFF. DNA for the CDR3: TGTGCCAGCTCAGCTATAGGACAGCAAACACTAAATGAAAAACTGTTTTTT.

In this sample, this clone turned up a few times. The chain employs TRBV29-1 and TRBJ1-5; 7 bases map to TRBD1. From germline, CDR1 is SQVTM and CDR2 ANQGSEA. With V trimmed by 4 bases and J by 3 bases, 9 bases remained unmatched. This CDR3 has 15 amino acids. CDR3 DNA: TGCAGCGTTGGAGTCGGTGGGACAGACAATCAGCCCCAGCATTTT. This sequence encodes CSVGVGGTDNQPQHF. Drawing the rest from reference TRBV29-1 and TRBJ1-5, the complete variable domain is SAVISQKPSRDICQRGTSLTIQCQVDSQVTMMFWYRQQPGQSLTLIATANQGSEATYESGFVIDKFPISRPNLTFSTLTVSNMSPEDSSIYLCSVGVGGTDNQPQHFGDGTRLSIL.

The V call is TRBV7-8, the J call TRBJ2-1, with D uncertain. CDR1 is SGHVS, CDR2 FQNEAQ, per germline. V lost 3 bases to trimming and J lost 4 bases, with 19 bases between them. CDR3 size: 17 residues. CDR3 sequence: CASSLRPDTSPYNEQFF. CDR3 bases: TGTGCCAGCAGCTTGCGCCCCGATACGTCCCCTTACAATGAGCAGTTCTTC.

The chain uses TRBV27 and TRBJ1-1, with 7 nucleotides matching TRBD1. CDR1 is MNHEY, CDR2 SMNVEV, per germline (reference sequence). V shed 5 bases and J 4 bases; nucleotides not matched to a gene: 7. This CDR3 region has 14 residues. The CDR3 reads CASSQNAGGTEAFF. CDR3 nucleotides: TGTGCCAGCAGTCAGAACGCAGGGGGCACTGAAGCTTTCTTT.

The chain joins TRBV30 to TRBJ2-5; 8 positions agree with TRBD2. From germline, CDR1 is GTSNPN and CDR2 SVGIG (reference sequence). The CDR3 length is 15 residues. V shed 4 bases and J 2 bases; nucleotides not matched to a gene: 9. The chain's CDR3 is CAWTHGTRDQETQYF. CDR3 nucleotides: TGTGCCTGGACTCACGGGACTAGGGATCAAGAGACCCAGTACTTC.

The chain combines TRBV29-1 with TRBJ1-3; unclear D gene. V was trimmed by 0 bases and J by 0 bases, leaving 12 bases between them. Germline V gene data show CDR1 as SQVTM and CDR2 as ANQGSEA. The length of the CDR3 is 16 residues. CDR3 loop: CSVEDRLTGSGNTIYF. The CDR3 bases are TGCAGCGTTGAAGATAGGTTGACTGGCTCTGGAAACACCATATATTTT. The full variable domain, rest sourced from reference TRBV29-1 and TRBJ1-3, is SAVISQKPSRDICQRGTSLTIQCQVDSQVTMMFWYRQQPGQSLTLIATANQGSEATYESGFVIDKFPISRPNLTFSTLTVSNMSPEDSSIYLCSVEDRLTGSGNTIYFGEGSWLTVV.